This TCR beta chain was sequenced in a study of T cell responses to AZD1222 COVID-19 vaccine. Study-wide results and caveats: It should be noted that donors were predominantly white British and more often female, and clonal diversity was possibly underestimated. Repertoires were obtained only post-peak T cell response. Spike-specific TCR depth and breadth grew after two AZD1222 doses. Reports indicate that nearly half of spike-specific TCRs are directed at unmutated variant regions.

The CDR3 sequence is 11 residues long. Trimming at V came to 9 bases and at J to 15 bases, leaving 8 bases not matched to a gene. Germline V lookup: CDR1 ENHRY, CDR2 SYGVKD. Repertoires were generated with immunoSEQ multiplex PCR, while TCRdb's copy carries only in-frame clones and drops some. The sample carries about 140,000 clones, 90% to 95% recorded once. As for this clone: Its antigen remains unknown.

The sample here was peripheral blood, taken on day 0 of MenACWY control vaccination. The rearrangement uses TRBV10-3 and TRBJ1-6; TRBD1 matches at 7 bases. This clonotype originated in an adult in good health. The CDR3 DNA reads as TGTGCCATATCCACAGGGGTTAGCCTCCACTTT. As protein: CAISTGVSLHF.